These 26 T cell receptor beta chains came from one sample sequenced in a study of T cell responses to AZD1222 COVID-19 vaccine. The method was immunoSEQ multiplex PCR; TCRdb's version includes in-frame clones alone and lacks a portion of them. The table lists approximately 88,000 clones, around 80% of them singletons, with roughly 21% in the top ten. The specimen comprised peripheral blood, sampled on day 0 of AZD1222 vaccination. Every receptor here comes from an adult in good health.

The chain uses TRBV2 and TRBJ1-5; D ambiguous. Germline V gene data show CDR1 as SNHLY and CDR2 as FYNNEI. This CDR3 has 11 residues. V shed 5 bases and J shed 5 bases, with 4 bases lying between them. CDR3 bases: TGTGCCAGCAGTCGGGATCAGCCCCAGCATTTT. It codes for CASSRDQPQHF.

The chain couples TRBV13 to TRBJ2-7; perhaps D is TRBD1 or TRBD2 (5 bases each). The CDR3 contains 14 residues. CDR1 and CDR2 from the germline V gene are PRHDT and FYEKMQ (reference sequence). Trimming removed 5 bases from V and 2 bases from J, with 13 bases in between. CDR3 sequence reads: CASSPGAPTYEQYF. The DNA for the CDR3 is TGTGCCAGCAGCCCCGGGGCCCCGACCTACGAGCAGTACTTC.

J is TRBJ2-1 and V is TRBV6-1, with D maybe TRBD1 (6 bases). This CDR3 region has 17 residues. V was cut by 2 bases and J by 6 bases, with 20 bases left in between. Germline values: CDR1 MNHNS, CDR2 SASEGT. Here the CDR3 DNA reads TGTGCCAGCAGTGAAAGAACACGGACAGATAATCTCAATGAGCAGTTCTTC. The encoded protein is CASSERTRTDNLNEQFF.

The rearrangement links TRBV7-9 to TRBJ1-3; the D gene is possibly TRBD1 (6 bases). The CDR3 is made up of 13 amino acids. Germline loops: CDR1 SEHNR, CDR2 FQNEAQ (reference sequence). Here the CDR3 DNA reads TGTGCTTTTGGGGCAGGGGCTGGAAACACCATATATTTT. Translated, it gives CAFGAGAGNTIYF.

In DNA form, the CDR3 reads TGTGCCAGCAGCTTGGAACAGGGGCATTCACCCCTCCACTTT. As protein: CASSLEQGHSPLHF. V usage is TRBV5-4 and J usage is TRBJ1-6, with 7 bases that match TRBD1. CDR1 SGHNT and CDR2 YYREEE come from the germline V gene (reference sequence). This CDR3 spans 14 amino acids. The V gene end was trimmed by 0 bases and the J gene end by 8 bases; junction bases not matched to a gene: 2.

The chain carries TRBV5-1 and TRBJ2-1, with 8 bases aligning to TRBD2. The germline V gene has CDR1 SGHRS and CDR2 YFSETQ. This CDR3 has 17 amino acids. The J segment lost 4 bases and the V segment lost 3 bases, leaving 12 bases of the junction unmatched. DNA of the CDR3: TGCGCCAGCAGCTCGTCTCCCGCGGGGGGATCTTACAATGAGCAGTTCTTC. It specifies CASSSSPAGGSYNEQFF.

The chain is built from TRBV2 and TRBJ1-3; no clear D gene. V was pared by 6 bases and J by 0 bases, with 6 bases between. This CDR3 has 13 residues. From germline, CDR1 is SNHLY and CDR2 FYNNEI. The CDR3 region is CASRVGSGNTIYF. The DNA of the CDR3 is TGTGCCAGCAGGGTTGGCTCTGGAAACACCATATATTTT.

The chain is built from TRBV23-1 and TRBJ2-1; 9 bases match TRBD1. TRBV23-1 is an ORF, with its function uncertain. CDR3 length: 14 residues. The V and J ends lost 7 bases and 7 bases, in that order; junction bases with no gene match: 8. The chain's CDR3 is CASIVGQGKNEQFF. The DNA for the CDR3 is TGCGCCAGCATTGTCGGACAGGGGAAGAATGAGCAGTTCTTC.

This chain joins TRBV4-1 and TRBJ1-5, with D unclear. CDR3 size: 13 residues. Trimming shortened V by 1 base and J by 11 bases, and 12 bases separated the two germline ends. Germline V gives CDR1 MGHRA, CDR2 YSYEKL. The CDR3 protein is CASSQAIARTQHF. CDR3 bases: TGCGCCAGCAGCCAAGCAATAGCGAGAACCCAGCATTTT.

The genes are TRBV6-2 or TRBV6-3 and TRBJ2-1; D not certain. The V gene lost 1 base and the J gene lost 0 bases, with 4 bases spanning the gap. Per germline, CDR1 MNHEY and CDR2 SVGEGT. This CDR3 is 14 amino acids long. The CDR3 loop reads CASSYFSSYNEQFF. CDR3 DNA sequence: TGTGCCAGCAGTTACTTTAGCTCCTACAATGAGCAGTTCTTC.

This chain joins TRBV7-6 and TRBJ2-2; the D is unclear. V was clipped by 6 bases and J by 4 bases, with 12 bases between them. From germline, CDR1 is SGHVS and CDR2 FNYEAQ. The CDR3 sequence is 14 residues long. CDR3 DNA: TGTGCCAGCAGTCCTATTAGGTCCACCGGGGAGCTGTTTTTT. Protein sequence: CASSPIRSTGELFF.

The chain couples TRBV29-1 to TRBJ1-6; 8 bases match TRBD1. Losses at the gene ends were 5 bases for V and 7 bases for J; bases not matched to a gene: 10. Germline lookup yields CDR1 SQVTM and CDR2 ANQGSEA. This CDR3 comprises 15 residues. DNA of the CDR3: TGCAGCGTTTTACAGGGGGGAGTTCCAAATTCACCCCTCCACTTT. Translation: CSVLQGGVPNSPLHF.

This clone turned up a few times. The chain combines TRBV7-9 with TRBJ2-2, with 12 bases lining up with TRBD2. CDR3 size: 16 residues. The V gene's germline CDR1 is SEHNR and CDR2 FQNEAQ (reference sequence). Unmatched junction bases numbered 5, after V lost 5 bases and J lost 4 bases. The DNA for the CDR3 is TGTGCCAGCAGCCCGACTAGCGGGGGCCCCACCGGGGAGCTGTTTTTT. It encodes CASSPTSGGPTGELFF.

V is TRBV14 and J is TRBJ1-2; D remains ambiguous. V was shortened by 0 bases and J by 6 bases, with 11 bases between the two germline ends. The length of the CDR3 is 14 residues. CDR1 SGHDN and CDR2 FVKESK come from the germline V gene. The chain's CDR3 is CASSQDTSVNGYTF. The CDR3 bases are TGTGCCAGCAGCCAAGATACCTCGGTGAATGGCTACACCTTC.

The genes are TRBV27 and TRBJ2-7, with 8 bases lining up with TRBD1. Germline assignment: CDR1 MNHEY and CDR2 SMNVEV (reference sequence). The CDR3 is 14 residues long. Trimming removed 6 bases from V and 5 bases from J; junction bases left unmatched: 9. The CDR3 DNA reads as TGTGCCAGCAGACCCCGGGACAGGCAGCACGAGCAGTACTTC. It is translated as CASRPRDRQHEQYF.

This chain joins TRBV4-3 and TRBJ1-2, with D uncertain. This CDR3 is built from 15 residues. V was clipped by 3 bases and J by 0 bases, with 11 bases between them. CDR1 and CDR2 (germline): LGHNA, YSLEER. In DNA form, the CDR3 reads TGCGCCAGCAGCCAGTCCAGGATAGCTAACTATGGCTACACCTTC. Protein product: CASSQSRIANYGYTF.

This clone was counted between two and nine times. The chain links TRBV27 to TRBJ2-1; 7 bases map to TRBD1. V shed 2 bases and J 10 bases; nucleotides not matched to a gene: 5. The CDR3 extends over 13 amino acids. The germline CDR1 and CDR2 sequences are MNHEY and SMNVEV (reference sequence). The CDR3 loop is CASSLDRVREQFF. The CDR3 coding sequence is TGTGCCAGCAGTTTAGACAGGGTAAGGGAGCAGTTCTTC.

The gene calls are TRBV15 and TRBJ2-7; no clear D gene. This CDR3 spans 15 amino acids. Trimming left V 1 base short and J 5 bases short, with 15 bases between. Germline V gives CDR1 LNHNV, CDR2 YYDKDF (reference sequence). Here the CDR3 reads CATSRGLSPADEQYF. The CDR3, as DNA: TGTGCCACCAGCAGAGGACTGTCCCCCGCCGACGAGCAGTACTTC.

The rearrangement links TRBV6-2 or TRBV6-3 to TRBJ2-2, with 9 bases matching TRBD1. This CDR3 has 16 amino acids. The V gene end was trimmed by 4 bases and the J gene end by 5 bases; junction bases not matched to a gene: 8. Germline V lookup: CDR1 MNHEY, CDR2 SVGEGT. The CDR3 nucleotides are TGTGCCAGCAGTTCCCCGGGGACAGGGAGGACCGGGGAGCTGTTTTTT. This gives the protein CASSSPGTGRTGELFF.

The chain links TRBV6-5 to TRBJ2-1; no firm D call. In germline, CDR1 is MNHEY, CDR2 SVGAGI. The germline V and J ends were trimmed by 8 bases and 1 base, with 9 bases remaining between them. This CDR3 is 13 amino acids long. In nucleotides, the CDR3 is TGTGCCAGCGGATCGAAATCCTACAATGAGCAGTTCTTC. Translated, it gives CASGSKSYNEQFF.

The chain is built from TRBV19 and TRBJ2-5, with 13 bases lining up with TRBD2. The junction had 14 bases not matched to a gene; V was cut back by 5 bases and J by 5 bases. CDR3 length: 18 residues. The germline CDR1 and CDR2 sequences are LNHDA and SQIVND (reference sequence). CDR3 bases: TGTGCCAGTAGTGCCAGCTTCGGACTAGCGGGAGTAACTGAGACCCAGTACTTC. Encoded protein: CASSASFGLAGVTETQYF.

The chain has TRBV7-9 and TRBJ2-7; 9 bases map to TRBD1. The CDR3 totals 15 residues. V lost 5 bases to trimming and J lost 0 bases; unmatched junction nucleotides: 5. Germline V gene data show CDR1 as SEHNR and CDR2 as FQNEAQ (reference sequence). CDR3 loop: CASSPTGGFSYEQYF. The CDR3 region has the DNA TGTGCCAGCAGCCCGACAGGGGGTTTCTCCTACGAGCAGTACTTC.

This chain uses TRBV2 with TRBJ2-1, with 8 bases aligning to TRBD2. The ends lost 8 bases at V and 2 bases at J; junction bases unmatched: 8. The CDR3 loop spans 15 amino acids. CDR1 and CDR2 from the germline V gene are SNHLY and FYNNEI. CDR3 in amino acids: CASHTKAGAYNEQFF. The CDR3 nucleotides read TGTGCCAGCCACACTAAAGCGGGAGCCTACAATGAGCAGTTCTTC.

The chain joins TRBV12-3 or TRBV12-4 to TRBJ1-4, with TRBD1 as a possible D gene (6 bases). Trimming removed 6 bases from V and 8 bases from J, with 13 bases in between. This CDR3 has 13 amino acids. The CDR3 sequence is CASRGGHSEKLFF. The CDR3 nucleotides are TGTGCCAGCAGAGGGGGGCACAGCGAAAAACTGTTTTTT.

The rearrangement links TRBV27 to TRBJ2-7, with D perhaps given as TRBD1 or TRBD2 (5 bases each). The CDR3 contains 16 residues. The V and J ends lost 6 bases and 2 bases respectively, with 20 bases between them. Germline V lookup: CDR1 MNHEY, CDR2 SMNVEV (reference sequence). For the CDR3, the DNA is TGTGCCAGCAGGAGAGGGGAGCCCGGCCGTCCCTACGAGCAGTACTTC. Protein: CASRRGEPGRPYEQYF.

This clone has a count of ten or more. The V gene is TRBV30, the J gene TRBJ1-3, with 7 bases fitting TRBD1. The germline CDR1 and CDR2 sequences are GTSNPN and SVGIG (reference sequence). Trimming took 5 bases from V and 1 from J; bases not matched to a gene: 11. This CDR3 is 16 amino acids long. CDR3 coding DNA: TGTGCCTGGCAGGGGGGGGGCAGGGCATCTGGAAACACCATATATTTT. It encodes CAWQGGGRASGNTIYF.